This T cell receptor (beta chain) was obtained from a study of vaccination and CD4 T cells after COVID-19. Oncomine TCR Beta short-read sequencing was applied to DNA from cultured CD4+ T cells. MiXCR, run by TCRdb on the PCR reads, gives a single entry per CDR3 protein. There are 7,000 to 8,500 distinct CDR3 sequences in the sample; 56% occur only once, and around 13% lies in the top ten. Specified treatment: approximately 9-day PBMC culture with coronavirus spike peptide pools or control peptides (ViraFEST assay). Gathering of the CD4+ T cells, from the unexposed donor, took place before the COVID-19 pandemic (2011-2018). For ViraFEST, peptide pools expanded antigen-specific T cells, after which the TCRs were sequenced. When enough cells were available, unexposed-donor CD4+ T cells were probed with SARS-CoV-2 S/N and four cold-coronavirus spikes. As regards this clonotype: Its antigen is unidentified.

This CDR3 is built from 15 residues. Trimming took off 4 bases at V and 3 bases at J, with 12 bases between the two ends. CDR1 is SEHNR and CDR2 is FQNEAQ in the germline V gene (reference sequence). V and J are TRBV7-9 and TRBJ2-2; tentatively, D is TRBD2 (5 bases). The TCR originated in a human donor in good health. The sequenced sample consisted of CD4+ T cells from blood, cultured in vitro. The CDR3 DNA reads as TGTGCCAGCAGCTCAGTGTCGGGGTACACCGGGGAGCTGTTTTTT. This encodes CASSSVSGYTGELFF.